Below are 7 T cell receptor beta chains sequenced from a single sample in a study of control samples from healthy donors and cancer patients. Libraries were prepared by immunoSEQ multiplex PCR; TCRdb keeps only in-frame clonotypes and omits some of them. The sample includes around 83,000 clones, 93% of them seen just once. The sample consisted of PBMCs. All receptors come from a woman in her thirties or forties with lung cancer.

The gene calls are TRBV9 and TRBJ2-5; unclear D gene. The CDR3 contains 18 residues. Germline CDR1 and CDR2: SGDLS and YYNGEE. The V end lost 4 bases, the J end lost 4 bases, and 26 bases lay between the germline ends. The CDR3 spells CASSPKVAGHLPRETQYF. The DNA for the CDR3 is TGTGCCAGCAGCCCTAAAGTGGCCGGGCACCTACCCCGAGAGACCCAGTACTTC.

The chain employs TRBV6-4 and TRBJ1-1; 7 bases are a match to TRBD1. The V segment lost 0 bases and the J segment 8 bases; nucleotides outside the gene matches: 12. The CDR3 runs to 16 residues. The V gene's germline CDR1 is MRHNA and CDR2 SNTAGT. CDR3: CASSDSRAGGVREAFF. The CDR3 region has the DNA TGTGCCAGCAGTGACTCGAGGGCAGGGGGGGTTCGGGAAGCTTTCTTT.

The rearrangement links TRBV5-4 to TRBJ2-7, with D perhaps given as TRBD1 or TRBD2 (5 bases each). This CDR3 spans 13 amino acids. Germline V gene data show CDR1 as SGHNT and CDR2 as YYREEE (reference sequence). The germline V and J ends were trimmed by 4 bases and 2 bases, with 10 bases remaining between them. In nucleotides, the CDR3 is TGTGCCAGCAGCCCGGGACCACCCTACGAGCAGTACTTC. Translating it yields CASSPGPPYEQYF.

The chain joins TRBV4-1 to TRBJ2-7; 11 bases line up with TRBD1. This CDR3 has 15 amino acids. Germline V gene sequence: CDR1 MGHRA, CDR2 YSYEKL. V shed 4 bases and J 7 bases; nucleotides not matched to a gene: 9. The CDR3 coding sequence is TGCGCCAGCAGCCCCCGGGACAGGGGGATACAGGAGCAGTACTTC. It yields the protein CASSPRDRGIQEQYF.

J is TRBJ2-3 and V is TRBV27; the D is unclear. Trimming took off 5 bases at V and 4 bases at J, with 16 bases between the two ends. The CDR3 length is 15 residues. CDR1 is MNHEY, CDR2 SMNVEV, per germline (reference sequence). Written as DNA, the CDR3 is TGTGCCAGCAGTCTCGTCACCCAGTTCGCAGATACGCAGTATTTT. Encoded protein: CASSLVTQFADTQYF.

The V gene is TRBV6-4, the J gene TRBJ2-3; 9 nucleotides match TRBD2. The CDR3 has 16 amino acids. V was clipped by 8 bases and J by 3 bases; unmatched bases: 12. Germline V gene data show CDR1 as MRHNA and CDR2 as SNTAGT. The CDR3 spells CASRAGRGGGTDTQYF. For the CDR3, the DNA is TGTGCCAGCCGTGCGGGGCGGGGGGGCGGTACAGATACGCAGTATTTT.

This chain connects TRBV19 to TRBJ1-5; a weak D match, TRBD1 (6 bases). The CDR3 runs 16 residues. From germline, CDR1 is LNHDA and CDR2 SQIVND (reference sequence). V lost 6 bases and J 0 bases, leaving 15 bases between the germline ends. CDR3 coding DNA: TGTGCCAGTAGGGATAGGGGGGGCTATAGCAATCAGCCCCAGCATTTT. This sequence encodes CASRDRGGYSNQPQHF.